Below are 5 T cell receptor beta chains sequenced from a single sample in a study of blood T cell repertoires in COVID-19 (dated by TCRdb to the early 2020s). The library was made by the immunoSEQ multiplex PCR assay. The source is immuneACCESS, and TCRdb retained only in-frame sequences with V and J called. Part of the clones is not carried over; for the studies checked, unresolved V genes explain less than half of this, and the remainder is unexplained. The sample table records roughly 210,000 clones; around 84% of these occur just once. About 11% of the sample rests with the top ten. Sequencing was done on a sample of peripheral blood. The receptor source for this set is an elderly woman with COVID-19, enrolled during active disease.

This chain connects TRBV5-1 to TRBJ1-1, with D unresolved. This CDR3 comprises 17 residues. Trimming took off 0 bases at V and 5 bases at J, with 20 bases between the two ends. Germline assignment: CDR1 SGHRS and CDR2 YFSETQ. CDR3 bases: TGCGCCAGCAGCTTGGCCGGAGGGAACGGGGTCGGGACTGAAGCTTTCTTT. Residues: CASSLAGGNGVGTEAFF.

V usage is TRBV29-1 and J usage is TRBJ1-1; the D gene is possibly TRBD1 (6 bases). V was cut by 4 bases and J by 4 bases, with 16 bases left in between. The CDR3 runs 14 residues. Germline CDR1 reads SQVTM; CDR2 reads ANQGSEA. CDR3 DNA: TGCAGCGTTGCCAATGGGGGCCGGAGCACTGAAGCTTTCTTT. Its protein product is CSVANGGRSTEAFF. Full variable domain (missing parts from reference TRBV29-1 and TRBJ1-1): SAVISQKPSRDICQRGTSLTIQCQVDSQVTMMFWYRQQPGQSLTLIATANQGSEATYESGFVIDKFPISRPNLTFSTLTVSNMSPEDSSIYLCSVANGGRSTEAFFGQGTRLTVV.

The chain links TRBV1 to TRBJ2-3; TRBD2 was called by the table and not checked on the DNA. TRBV1 is a pseudogene locus. This CDR3 contains 14 residues. The CDR3 coding sequence is TGCACCAGCAGACTAGTCTCTAACACAGATACGCAGTATTTT. It codes for CTSRLVSNTDTQYF.

The chain has TRBV3-1 (or the pseudogene TRBV3-2) and TRBJ2-5, with TRBD2 matching over 9 bases. The CDR3 is 15 residues long. The V gene end was trimmed by 1 base and the J gene end by 5 bases; junction bases not matched to a gene: 5. CDR1 is LGHDT and CDR2 is YNNKEL in the germline V gene (reference sequence). The chain's CDR3 is CASSQARGGLETQYF. In nucleotides, the CDR3 is TGTGCCAGCAGCCAAGCGCGGGGGGGCCTGGAGACCCAGTACTTC.

The rearrangement uses TRBV5-5 and TRBJ2-1; 8 bases align to TRBD2. Germline values: CDR1 SGHKS, CDR2 YYEKEE (reference sequence). The CDR3 is made up of 15 amino acids. Trimming at V came to 2 bases and at J to 0 bases, leaving 1 base not matched to a gene. CDR3 coding DNA: TGTGCCAGCAGCTTAGCGGGGGCCTCCTACAATGAGCAGTTCTTC. Its translation: CASSLAGASYNEQFF.